One and the same sample provided the 32 T cell receptor beta chains below, sequenced in a study of beta chain features in type 1 diabetes. General study findings and limits: Moderate but significant shortening of TCRB CDR3s was recorded in all four CD4+ subsets from Type 1 diabetes patients.

The antigens of these receptors remain unknown. Since all of the isolated RNA was reverse transcribed, expressed TCRB transcripts were what got sequenced. The method was immunoSEQ multiplex PCR; TCRdb's version includes in-frame clones alone and lacks a portion of them. The profile shows about 740,000 clones, around an eighth of them singletons. The sequencing input was naive CD4+ T cells from blood. The origin of the receptors is a man between 18 and 35 years old with type 1 diabetes.

This clone was recorded a few times. This chain joins TRBV7-9 and TRBJ2-5; TRBD1 aligns across 10 bases. The CDR3 loop spans 13 amino acids. J gave up 3 bases and V 8 bases, and 3 bases lay outside the gene matches. The germline CDR1 and CDR2 sequences are SEHNR and FQNEAQ (reference sequence). The CDR3, as DNA: TGTGCCAGCGCGACAGGGGGCGAAGAGACCCAGTACTTC. It is translated as CASATGGEETQYF.

Only a few counts were recorded for this clone. The chain recombines TRBV2 with TRBJ1-3; D uncertain. The CDR3 has 14 amino acids. Per the germline V gene, CDR1 is SNHLY and CDR2 is FYNNEI. V lost 8 bases and J lost 0, with 11 bases in between. The CDR3 DNA reads TGTGCCAGCTGGGAAGGCCACTCTGGAAACACCATATATTTT. It specifies CASWEGHSGNTIYF. The entire variable domain, with the rest obtained from reference TRBV2 and TRBJ1-3, is as follows: EPEVTQTPSHQVTQMGQEVILRCVPISNHLYFYWYRQILGQKVEFLVSFYNNEISEKSEIFDDQFSVERPDGSNFTLKIRSTKLEDSAMYFCASWEGHSGNTIYFGEGSWLTVV.

The chain recombines TRBV18 with TRBJ1-1; D not resolved. Germline CDR1 is KGHSH and CDR2 is LQKENI. There are 15 residues in the CDR3. Trimming left V 0 bases short and J 1 base short, with 9 bases between. CDR3 nucleotides: TGTGCCAGCTCACCACCGGTGATCGGGAACACTGAAGCTTTCTTT. It encodes CASSPPVIGNTEAFF.

This clone occurred a few times. The chain has TRBV13 and TRBJ2-7; 10 bases fit TRBD1. The CDR3 length is 14 residues. Germline lookup yields CDR1 PRHDT and CDR2 FYEKMQ (reference sequence). The ends lost 5 bases at V and 2 bases at J; junction bases unmatched: 3. The CDR3 loop reads CASSPGQGAYEQYF. Here the CDR3 DNA reads TGTGCCAGCAGCCCCGGACAGGGGGCCTACGAGCAGTACTTC.

This sequence joins TRBV5-1 and TRBJ1-6; 8 bases agree with TRBD1. The CDR3 is made up of 15 amino acids. The ends lost 4 bases at V and 2 bases at J; junction bases unmatched: 2. Germline assignment: CDR1 SGHRS and CDR2 YFSETQ. The CDR3 nucleotides are TGCGCCAGCAGCATGGACAGGGCCTATAATTCACCCCTCCACTTT. Translation gives CASSMDRAYNSPLHF.

The chain carries TRBV6-6 and TRBJ2-4; the match to TRBD1 covers 8 bases. The CDR3 length is 16 residues. J gave up 0 bases and V 5 bases, and 6 bases lay outside the gene matches. CDR1 and CDR2 (germline): MNHNY, SVGAGI (reference sequence). The CDR3 loop reads CASSHRQGIAKNIQYF. The CDR3, as DNA: TGTGCCAGCAGTCACCGACAGGGGATAGCCAAAAACATTCAGTACTTC.

V and J are TRBV11-2 and TRBJ1-5; D is uncertain. Germline assignment: CDR1 SGHAT and CDR2 FQNNGV. The CDR3 sequence is 13 residues long. V gave up 4 bases and J gave up 4 bases, with 8 bases separating them. CDR3 in DNA: TGTGCCAGCAGCTCACTTATGAATCAGCCCCAGCATTTT. Its translation: CASSSLMNQPQHF.

The rearrangement links TRBV2 to TRBJ1-4; D gene ambiguous. The CDR3 is 14 amino acids. The V gene lost 2 bases and the J gene lost 4 bases, with 8 bases spanning the gap. Germline values: CDR1 SNHLY, CDR2 FYNNEI. The CDR3 sequence is CASSESFLNEKLFF. The CDR3 DNA sequence: TGTGCCAGCAGTGAAAGCTTCCTTAATGAAAAACTGTTTTTT.

This sequence joins TRBV5-1 and TRBJ2-7; weak D call: TRBD1 (5 bases). The germline V and J ends were trimmed by 7 bases and 0 bases, with 14 bases remaining between them. Germline CDR1 and CDR2: SGHRS and YFSETQ. The CDR3 length is 14 residues. CDR3 protein: CASQGTQPSYEQYF. DNA of the CDR3: TGCGCCAGCCAGGGAACCCAGCCCTCCTACGAGCAGTACTTC.

V and J are TRBV6-1 and TRBJ1-1; weak D call: TRBD1 (5 bases). Germline V lookup: CDR1 MNHNS, CDR2 SASEGT. This CDR3 spans 13 amino acids. Between the trimmed V and J ends, which lost 6 bases and 6 bases, there was a span of 14 bases. The CDR3 is CASRLGVFAEAFF. The CDR3 coding sequence is TGTGCCAGCAGATTAGGGGTATTCGCTGAAGCTTTCTTT.

This clone was seen a handful of times. The chain combines TRBV7-2 with TRBJ2-7; D is possibly TRBD1 or TRBD2 (5 bases each). CDR1 is SGHTA, CDR2 FQGNSA, per germline. This CDR3 has 15 residues. Trimming removed 3 bases at V and 0 bases at J, with 12 bases between. The CDR3 region is CASSLTEGRSYEQYF. The CDR3 DNA follows: TGTGCCAGCAGCTTGACTGAGGGGCGCTCCTACGAGCAGTACTTC.

In its sample, this clone was seen a few times. V gene TRBV29-1 combines with J gene TRBJ1-1; D is uncertain. This CDR3 has 11 residues. V lost 1 base, J lost 8 bases, and 8 bases lay in between. Germline lookup yields CDR1 SQVTM and CDR2 ANQGSEA. The CDR3 region is CSVEAGREAFF. The CDR3 DNA reads as TGCAGCGTTGAAGCGGGCAGGGAAGCTTTCTTT.

The genes are TRBV15 and TRBJ1-2; the D gene is possibly TRBD1 (5 bases). CDR3 length: 15 residues. The ends were cut back, 5 bases at V and 7 bases at J, with 20 bases in the middle. The germline gives CDR1 LNHNV, CDR2 YYDKDF (reference sequence). The CDR3 reads CATSPRTTGGAGYTF. The CDR3 DNA is TGTGCCACCAGCCCCAGGACCACAGGTGGAGCTGGCTACACCTTC.

This clone came up a few times. The rearrangement links TRBV9 to TRBJ2-2; perhaps D is TRBD1 or TRBD2 (5 bases each). The CDR3 sequence is 14 residues long. Trimming pared 2 bases from V and 4 bases from J, leaving 9 bases between. Germline assignment: CDR1 SGDLS and CDR2 YYNGEE. The CDR3 DNA sequence: TGTGCCAGCAGCGTCTCAGGGAGCACCGGGGAGCTGTTTTTT. This gives the protein CASSVSGSTGELFF.

The sample holds a few counts of this clone. The rearrangement joins TRBV7-2 to TRBJ2-1, with D perhaps matching TRBD2 (7 bases). Germline values: CDR1 SGHTA, CDR2 FQGNSA. The V and J ends lost 5 bases and 2 bases respectively, with 10 bases between them. This CDR3 region has 14 residues. CDR3 region: CASSLGGPYNEQFF. In nucleotides, the CDR3 is TGTGCCAGCAGCCTGGGGGGGCCCTACAATGAGCAGTTCTTC.

This clone was found a few times. The V call is TRBV20-1, the J call TRBJ1-2; D gene unclear. Germline CDR1 DFQATT, CDR2 SNEGSKA (reference sequence). This CDR3 is 11 amino acids long. Trimming cost V 1 base and J 8 bases, with 8 bases left between them. The CDR3 reads CSARVVWGYTF. Here the CDR3 DNA reads TGCAGTGCTAGAGTGGTGTGGGGCTACACCTTC.

V gene TRBV7-8 combines with J gene TRBJ1-2, with D perhaps matching TRBD1 (6 bases). The germline V and J ends were trimmed by 0 bases and 4 bases, with 12 bases remaining between them. Germline V gene data show CDR1 as SGHVS and CDR2 as FQNEAQ. The CDR3 runs 15 residues. Here the CDR3 reads CASSLAPGQAYGYTF. DNA of the CDR3: TGTGCCAGCAGCTTAGCGCCGGGACAAGCCTATGGCTACACCTTC.

V and J are TRBV29-1 and TRBJ1-2; 8 bases are a match to TRBD1. This CDR3 comprises 15 residues. The germline CDR1 and CDR2 sequences are SQVTM and ANQGSEA. J was trimmed by 4 bases and V by 3 bases; bases with no gene match: 10. DNA of the CDR3: TGCAGCGTTGACGGACAGGGAGCTACCGTCTATGGCTACACCTTC. This codes for CSVDGQGATVYGYTF.

This clone came up a few times. The chain joins TRBV2 to TRBJ1-5; possibly TRBD1 for D (5 bases). The CDR3 covers 13 residues. V lost 10 bases to trimming and J lost 2 bases, with 12 bases between them. Per germline, CDR1 SNHLY and CDR2 FYNNEI. Here the CDR3 reads CATGGRGNQPQHF. As DNA, the CDR3 is TGTGCCACCGGAGGCAGGGGCAATCAGCCCCAGCATTTT.

This chain joins TRBV5-4 and TRBJ1-2; a possible D gene is TRBD1 (5 bases). CDR3 size: 14 residues. Germline CDR1 reads SGHNT; CDR2 reads YYREEE (reference sequence). Trimming took off 2 bases at V and 2 bases at J, with 10 bases between the two ends. CDR3 amino acids: CASSLGTENYGYTF. The CDR3 DNA follows: TGTGCCAGCAGCTTAGGGACGGAGAACTATGGCTACACCTTC.

The chain combines TRBV10-3 with TRBJ2-3; D is unclear. Germline assignment: CDR1 ENHRY and CDR2 SYGVKD. The ends were cut back, 11 bases at V and 5 bases at J, with 11 bases in the middle. This CDR3 has 11 amino acids. In nucleotides, the CDR3 is TGTGCCGCTAAAGTAGGAGATACGCAGTATTTT. Encoded protein: CAAKVGDTQYF.

The rearrangement joins TRBV6-6 to TRBJ2-5; 7 nucleotides match TRBD1. The V gene's germline CDR1 is MNHNY and CDR2 SVGAGI (reference sequence). Trimming took 6 bases from V and 4 from J; bases not matched to a gene: 8. The CDR3 spans 14 residues. The DNA of the CDR3 is TGTGCCAGCAGCCCCACAGGGGTCTCAGAGACCCAGTACTTC. Translated, it gives CASSPTGVSETQYF.

This clone was observed a handful of times. The chain recombines TRBV30 with TRBJ2-1; D is perhaps TRBD2 (6 bases). V shed 0 bases and J shed 10 bases, with 10 bases lying between them. CDR1 is GTSNPN and CDR2 is SVGIG in the germline V gene (reference sequence). The CDR3 contains 12 residues. The CDR3 loop reads CAWSVRLAEQFF. The DNA for the CDR3 is TGTGCCTGGAGTGTACGTCTAGCGGAGCAGTTCTTC. Supplemented by reference TRBV30 and TRBJ2-1, the full variable domain reads SQTIHQWPATLVQPVGSPLSLECTVEGTSNPNLYWYRQAAGRGLQLLFYSVGIGQISSEVPQNLSASRPQDRQFILSSKKLLLSDSGFYLCAWSVRLAEQFFGPGTRLTVL.

This clone was detected only a few times. The chain joins TRBV30 to TRBJ1-6; D gene uncertain. The CDR3 length is 13 residues. Trimming shortened V by 2 bases and J by 8 bases, and 10 bases separated the two germline ends. Per germline, CDR1 GTSNPN and CDR2 SVGIG (reference sequence). The CDR3 sequence: CAWSSSGDSPLHF. CDR3 sequence (DNA): TGTGCCTGGAGTTCTTCTGGAGATTCACCCCTCCACTTT. The complete variable domain, with remaining parts taken from reference TRBV30 and TRBJ1-6, reads SQTIHQWPATLVQPVGSPLSLECTVEGTSNPNLYWYRQAAGRGLQLLFYSVGIGQISSEVPQNLSASRPQDRQFILSSKKLLLSDSGFYLCAWSSSGDSPLHFGNGTRLTVT.

This clone was recorded a few times. The chain combines TRBV11-2 with TRBJ1-1; D gene unclear. The CDR3 runs 14 residues. Trimming stripped 2 bases from V and 5 bases from J, with 12 bases between. CDR1 and CDR2 from the germline V gene are SGHAT and FQNNGV. CDR3 DNA: TGTGCCAGCAGCTTAAATGAGGGAGGGACTGAAGCTTTCTTT. Amino acids: CASSLNEGGTEAFF.

In its sample, this clone was seen a few times. In DNA, the CDR3 is TGTGCCAGCAACTTAGCGGGCCGGGAGCTGTTTTTT. Its protein product is CASNLAGRELFF. The rearrangement joins TRBV2 to TRBJ2-2, with 7 bases that match TRBD2. V was pared by 7 bases and J by 9 bases, with 5 bases of the junction left unmatched. This CDR3 is built from 12 residues. The V gene's germline CDR1 is SNHLY and CDR2 FYNNEI.

This clone appeared once. The chain joins TRBV7-8 to TRBJ2-7; the D is unclear. The V end was cut by 3 bases, the J end by 4 bases, with 16 bases between. Germline V gene sequence: CDR1 SGHVS, CDR2 FQNEAQ. The CDR3 sequence is 15 residues long. CDR3 DNA: TGTGCCAGCAGCTTGCCAGCCCGACAAATTTACGAGCAGTACTTC. Its protein is CASSLPARQIYEQYF.

This chain connects TRBV7-9 to TRBJ2-1; maybe TRBD1 (5 bases). Per germline, CDR1 SEHNR and CDR2 FQNEAQ (reference sequence). Trimming left V 5 bases short and J 10 bases short, with 12 bases between. CDR3 length: 12 residues. CDR3 loop: CASSPQVSEQFF. In DNA form, the CDR3 reads TGTGCCAGCAGCCCACAGGTCTCGGAGCAGTTCTTC.

This clone was detected a few times. The chain combines TRBV30 with TRBJ2-7, with 8 nucleotides matching TRBD2. The CDR3 loop spans 12 amino acids. Germline V gene lookup returns CDR1 GTSNPN and CDR2 SVGIG (reference sequence). V gave up 5 bases and J gave up 6 bases; unmatched junction bases: 6. CDR3 protein: CAWVSAGGEQYF. The CDR3 nucleotides read TGTGCCTGGGTGTCCGCGGGGGGCGAGCAGTACTTC.

The rearrangement uses TRBV7-9 and TRBJ2-7; 8 bases are shared with TRBD1. Germline V lookup: CDR1 SEHNR, CDR2 FQNEAQ (reference sequence). After removal of 5 bases from V and 2 bases from J, the junction contained 8 bases not matched to a gene. The CDR3 runs 15 residues. The chain's CDR3 is CASSGWTGQAYEQYF. In DNA form, the CDR3 reads TGTGCCAGCAGCGGGTGGACAGGGCAGGCCTACGAGCAGTACTTC.

A few counts support this clone. V usage is TRBV6-5 and J usage is TRBJ2-1; maybe TRBD2 (5 bases). Germline CDR1 is MNHEY and CDR2 is SVGAGI. Trimming left V 5 bases short and J 4 bases short, with 9 bases between. CDR3 length equals 13 residues. CDR3 DNA sequence: TGTGCCAGCAGTCCCCGGACTTACAATGAGCAGTTCTTC. It encodes CASSPRTYNEQFF.

The rearrangement uses TRBV5-1 and TRBJ2-2; 7 nucleotides align to TRBD2. CDR3 length: 16 amino acids. Trimming at V came to 4 bases and at J to 0 bases, leaving 6 bases not matched to a gene. Germline CDR1 SGHRS, CDR2 YFSETQ. CDR3 nucleotides: TGCGCCAGCAGCCCGACTAGCCTAGCGAACACCGGGGAGCTGTTTTTT. Protein product: CASSPTSLANTGELFF.